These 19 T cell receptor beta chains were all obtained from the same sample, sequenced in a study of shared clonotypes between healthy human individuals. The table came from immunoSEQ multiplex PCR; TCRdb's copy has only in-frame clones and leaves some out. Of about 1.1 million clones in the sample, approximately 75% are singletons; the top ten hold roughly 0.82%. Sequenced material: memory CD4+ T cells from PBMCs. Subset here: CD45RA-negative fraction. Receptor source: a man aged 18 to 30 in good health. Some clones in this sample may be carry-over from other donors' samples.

The CDR3 sequence: CASSLPRGGQTYEQYF. The CDR3 nucleotides are TGCGCCAGCAGCTTACCTCGAGGGGGACAGACCTACGAGCAGTACTTC. V usage is TRBV5-1 and J usage is TRBJ2-7; 7 bases line up with TRBD1. Unmatched junction bases numbered 10, after V lost 2 bases and J lost 2 bases. Germline CDR1 and CDR2: SGHRS and YFSETQ. The CDR3 totals 16 residues.

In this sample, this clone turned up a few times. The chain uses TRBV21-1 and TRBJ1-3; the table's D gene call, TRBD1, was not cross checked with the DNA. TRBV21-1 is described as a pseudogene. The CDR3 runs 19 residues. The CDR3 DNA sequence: TGTGCCAGCAGCAAAGTCCGGATGGCAGGGAATCCCTCTGGAAACACCATATATTTT. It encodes CASSKVRMAGNPSGNTIYF.

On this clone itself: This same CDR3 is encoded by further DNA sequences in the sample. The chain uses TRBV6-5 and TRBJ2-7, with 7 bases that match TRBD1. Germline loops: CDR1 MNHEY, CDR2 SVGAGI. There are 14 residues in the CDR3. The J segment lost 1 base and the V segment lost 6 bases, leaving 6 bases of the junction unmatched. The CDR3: CASRTGQGSYEQYF. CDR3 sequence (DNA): TGTGCCAGCAGGACAGGGCAGGGGTCCTACGAGCAGTACTTC.

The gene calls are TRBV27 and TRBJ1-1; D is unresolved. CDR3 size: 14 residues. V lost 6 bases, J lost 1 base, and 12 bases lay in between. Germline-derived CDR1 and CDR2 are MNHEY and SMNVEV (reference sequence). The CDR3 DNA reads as TGTGCCAGCAGGCAACAAGAAGAGAACACTGAAGCTTTCTTT. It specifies CASRQQEENTEAFF.

CDR3 coding DNA: TGTGCCAGCAGCCGGATCACGGGGGGCTCCTACGAGCAGTACTTC. Protein sequence: CASSRITGGSYEQYF. V gene TRBV11-2 combines with J gene TRBJ2-7; TRBD2 agrees at 7 bases. The V and J ends lost 5 bases and 0 bases, in that order; junction bases with no gene match: 7. CDR3 length: 15 residues. Germline-derived CDR1 and CDR2 are SGHAT and FQNNGV.

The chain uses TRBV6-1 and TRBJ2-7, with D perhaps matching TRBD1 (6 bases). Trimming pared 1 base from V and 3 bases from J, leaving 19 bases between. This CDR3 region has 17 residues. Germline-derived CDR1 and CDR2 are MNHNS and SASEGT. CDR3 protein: CASSEGGGRRWNYEQYF. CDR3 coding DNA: TGTGCCAGCAGTGAAGGAGGGGGTCGGCGCTGGAACTACGAGCAGTACTTC.

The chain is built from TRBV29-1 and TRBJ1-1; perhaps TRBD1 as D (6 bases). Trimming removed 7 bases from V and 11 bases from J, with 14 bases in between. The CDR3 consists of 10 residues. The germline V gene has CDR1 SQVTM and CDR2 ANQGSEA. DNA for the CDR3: TGCAGCGGGGAGCAGGGGAGGGCTTTCTTT. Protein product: CSGEQGRAFF. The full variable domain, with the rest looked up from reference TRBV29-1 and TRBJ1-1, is SAVISQKPSRDICQRGTSLTIQCQVDSQVTMMFWYRQQPGQSLTLIATANQGSEATYESGFVIDKFPISRPNLTFSTLTVSNMSPEDSSIYLCSGEQGRAFFGQGTRLTVV.

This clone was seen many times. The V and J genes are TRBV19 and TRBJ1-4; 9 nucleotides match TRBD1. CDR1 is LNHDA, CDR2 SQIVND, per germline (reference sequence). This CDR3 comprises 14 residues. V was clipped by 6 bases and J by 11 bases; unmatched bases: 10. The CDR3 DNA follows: TGTGCCAGTAGGCCGGGACAGGGTGTTCGGAAACTGTTTTTT. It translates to CASRPGQGVRKLFF. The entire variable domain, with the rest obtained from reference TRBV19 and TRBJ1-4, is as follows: DGGITQSPKYLFRKEGQNVTLSCEQNLNHDAMYWYRQDPGQGLRLIYYSQIVNDFQKGDIAEGYSVSREKKESFPLTVTSAQKNPTAFYLCASRPGQGVRKLFFGSGTQLSVL.

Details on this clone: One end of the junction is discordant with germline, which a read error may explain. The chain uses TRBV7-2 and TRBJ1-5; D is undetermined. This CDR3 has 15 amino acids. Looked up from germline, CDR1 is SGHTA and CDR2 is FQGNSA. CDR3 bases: TGTGCCAGCAGCCTAGCCCTGCATAGCAATCAGCCCCAGCATTTT. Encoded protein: CASSLALHSNQPQHF. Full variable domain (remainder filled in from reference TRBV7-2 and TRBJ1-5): GAGVSQSPSNKVTEKGKDVELRCDPISGHTALYWYRQSLGQGLEFLIYFQGNSAPDKSGLPSDRFSAERTGGSVSTLTIQRTQQEDSAVYLCASSLALHSNQPQHFGDGTRLSIL.

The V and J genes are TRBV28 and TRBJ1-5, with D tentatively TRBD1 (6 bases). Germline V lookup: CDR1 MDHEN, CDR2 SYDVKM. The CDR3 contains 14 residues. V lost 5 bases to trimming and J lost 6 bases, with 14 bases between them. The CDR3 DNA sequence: TGTGCCAGCAGTCTTACAGGGTCGGGTCAGCCCCAGCATTTT. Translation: CASSLTGSGQPQHF.

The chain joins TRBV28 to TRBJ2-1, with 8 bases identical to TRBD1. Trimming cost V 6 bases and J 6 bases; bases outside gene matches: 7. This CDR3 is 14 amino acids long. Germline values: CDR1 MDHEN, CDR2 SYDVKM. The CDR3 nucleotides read TGTGCCAGCAGCCCCGGGACAGGACTCAATGAGCAGTTCTTC. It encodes CASSPGTGLNEQFF.

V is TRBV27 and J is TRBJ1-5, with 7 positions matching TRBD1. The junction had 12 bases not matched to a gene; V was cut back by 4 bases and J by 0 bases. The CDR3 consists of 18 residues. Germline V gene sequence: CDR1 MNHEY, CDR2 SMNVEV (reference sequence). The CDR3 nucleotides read TGTGCCAGCAGTTCGACAGGGAACCTCCGTAATAGCAATCAGCCCCAGCATTTT. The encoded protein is CASSSTGNLRNSNQPQHF.

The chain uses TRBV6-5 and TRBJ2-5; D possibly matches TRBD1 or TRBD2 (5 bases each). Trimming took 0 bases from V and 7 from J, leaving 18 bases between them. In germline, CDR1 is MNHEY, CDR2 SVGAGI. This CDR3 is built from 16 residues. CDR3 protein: CASSYSRGDFGGTQYF. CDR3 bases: TGTGCCAGCAGTTACTCGAGGGGCGACTTTGGAGGGACCCAGTACTTC.

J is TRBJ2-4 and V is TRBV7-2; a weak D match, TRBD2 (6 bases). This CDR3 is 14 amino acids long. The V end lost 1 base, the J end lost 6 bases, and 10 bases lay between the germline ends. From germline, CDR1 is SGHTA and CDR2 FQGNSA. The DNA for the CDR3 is TGTGCCAGCAGCTTAGGCCCGGGACTAAACATTCAGTACTTC. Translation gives CASSLGPGLNIQYF. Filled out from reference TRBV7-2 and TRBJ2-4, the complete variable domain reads GAGVSQSPSNKVTEKGKDVELRCDPISGHTALYWYRQSLGQGLEFLIYFQGNSAPDKSGLPSDRFSAERTGGSVSTLTIQRTQQEDSAVYLCASSLGPGLNIQYFGAGTRLSVL.

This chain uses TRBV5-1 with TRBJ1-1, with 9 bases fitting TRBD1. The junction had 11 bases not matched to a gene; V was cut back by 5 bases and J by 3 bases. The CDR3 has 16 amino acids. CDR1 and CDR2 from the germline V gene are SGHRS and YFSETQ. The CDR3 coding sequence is TGCGCCAGCAGACCATATGACAGGGGGGTTTACACTGAAGCTTTCTTT. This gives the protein CASRPYDRGVYTEAFF.

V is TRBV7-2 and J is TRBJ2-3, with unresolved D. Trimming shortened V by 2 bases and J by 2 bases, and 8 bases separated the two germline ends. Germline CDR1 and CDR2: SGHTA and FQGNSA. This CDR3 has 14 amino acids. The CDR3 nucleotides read TGTGCCAGCAGCTTAAGGCAGAACACAGATACGCAGTATTTT. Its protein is CASSLRQNTDTQYF.

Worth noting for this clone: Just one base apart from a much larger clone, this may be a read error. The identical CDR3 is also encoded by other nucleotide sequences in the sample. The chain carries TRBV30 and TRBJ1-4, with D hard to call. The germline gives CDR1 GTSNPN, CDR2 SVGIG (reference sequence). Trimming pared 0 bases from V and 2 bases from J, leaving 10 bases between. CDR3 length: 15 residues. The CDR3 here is CAWSVLGGTNEKLFF. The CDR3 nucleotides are TGTGCCTGGAGTGTATTGGGCGGGACTAATGAAAAACTGTTTTTT.

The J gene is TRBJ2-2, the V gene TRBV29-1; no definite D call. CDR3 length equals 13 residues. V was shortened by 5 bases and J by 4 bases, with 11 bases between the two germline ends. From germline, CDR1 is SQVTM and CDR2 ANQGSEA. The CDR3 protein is CSVRWTGTGELFF. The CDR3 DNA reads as TGCAGCGTTCGATGGACGGGCACCGGGGAGCTGTTTTTT.

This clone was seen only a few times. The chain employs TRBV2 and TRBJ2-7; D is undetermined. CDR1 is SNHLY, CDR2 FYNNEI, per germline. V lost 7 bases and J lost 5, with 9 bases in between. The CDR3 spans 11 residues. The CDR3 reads CASTWYNEQYF. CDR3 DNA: TGTGCCAGCACTTGGTACAACGAGCAGTACTTC.